This T cell receptor (beta chain) appears in the sequencing data of a study of T-cell memory formation after mild COVID-19. A word on this clonotype: What it binds is unknown.

From germline, CDR1 is MNHNY and CDR2 SVGAGI (reference sequence). V shed 0 bases, J shed 1 base, and the junction held 2 bases outside the gene matches. The CDR3 contains 15 residues. Study results and caveats: Shrinking CD4+ clones resided mostly in CM and EM, and CD8+ ones in EMRA. Later expanders leaned CD4+, whereas clones that contracted between day 15 and 85 were balanced CD4/CD8.

TCRdb redid the calling of the 5' RACE reads with MiXCR, one entry per CDR3 protein. This repertoire shows under 300,000 distinct CDR3 sequences, under 8.5% found once; its top ten account for 22%. The TCR originated in a man in his late teens or twenties who had mild COVID-19 (a few samples of this study predate the infection). Cell type and time point are not known. This chain uses TRBV6-6 with TRBJ1-2; 7 nucleotides match TRBD1. Material for sequencing was PBMCs or a T cell subset sorted from them (not recorded which). The CDR3 region has the DNA TGTGCCAGCAGTTACTCGAACAGGGGTAACTATGGCTACACCTTC. It specifies CASSYSNRGNYGYTF.